These 31 T cell receptor beta chains came from one sample sequenced in a study of graft-versus-host responses after intestinal transplantation. These receptors' targets are unknown. Assay used: immunoSEQ multiplex PCR; TCRdb lists only in-frame clones, some missing. The profile covers approximately 100,000 clones, with approximately 93% appearing a single time and more than 0.95% taken by the ten largest. Material: unstimulated CD8+ T cells sorted from spleen or lymph node cells, obtained before intestinal transplant. The receptor set was obtained from a human donor who received an intestinal transplant.

This chain uses TRBV29-1 with TRBJ1-1; D perhaps matches TRBD1 (5 bases). The CDR3 is 12 residues long. The germline V gene encodes CDR1 SQVTM and CDR2 ANQGSEA. V was clipped by 3 bases and J by 4 bases, with 9 bases between them. Here the CDR3 reads CSVERGGTEAFF. The CDR3 nucleotides read TGCAGCGTTGAGAGGGGTGGCACTGAAGCTTTCTTT.

This rearrangement joins TRBV7-9 to TRBJ1-1; D possibly corresponds to TRBD1 (5 bases). This CDR3 is built from 15 residues. The germline V gene has CDR1 SEHNR and CDR2 FQNEAQ (reference sequence). V lost 4 bases to trimming and J lost 4 bases, with 16 bases between them. In DNA, the CDR3 is TGTGCCAGCAGCTCCACAGGCCCGTGGAGCACTGAAGCTTTCTTT. Its protein product is CASSSTGPWSTEAFF.

The chain combines TRBV5-5 with TRBJ1-1, with D maybe TRBD1 (6 bases). The V gene lost 4 bases and the J gene lost 1 base, with 14 bases spanning the gap. The CDR3 contains 15 residues. Germline V gives CDR1 SGHKS, CDR2 YYEKEE (reference sequence). In DNA form, the CDR3 reads TGTGCCAGCAGCGCCGGAACGACAGGGAACACTGAAGCTTTCTTT. Its protein is CASSAGTTGNTEAFF.

The gene calls are TRBV19 and TRBJ2-3, with D possibly called TRBD1 or TRBD2 (5 bases each). This CDR3 is built from 15 residues. V lost 4 bases and J 4 bases, leaving 15 bases between the germline ends. CDR1 and CDR2 from the germline V gene are LNHDA and SQIVND (reference sequence). The CDR3 coding sequence is TGTGCCAGTAGTACCTCGCGAGGGGCCCCAGATACGCAGTATTTT. Its translation is CASSTSRGAPDTQYF.

J is TRBJ2-2 and V is TRBV11-2; perhaps D is TRBD1 or TRBD2 (5 bases each). Trimming shortened V by 0 bases and J by 5 bases, and 13 bases separated the two germline ends. Germline V CDR1 and CDR2: SGHAT, FQNNGV. This CDR3 has 16 residues. For the CDR3, the DNA is TGTGCCAGCAGCTTAGAGGGACCTTTTGGGACCGGGGAGCTGTTTTTT. Encoded protein: CASSLEGPFGTGELFF.

On this clone itself: This could be a read error, since a much larger clone is one nucleotide away. At the DNA level, this CDR3 is encoded by other sequences in the same sample as well. This chain connects TRBV13 to TRBJ2-1, with D unclear. Germline V lookup: CDR1 PRHDT, CDR2 FYEKMQ (reference sequence). The CDR3 has 11 residues. V lost 0 bases, J lost 8 bases, and 2 bases lay in between. Here the CDR3 reads CASSLGDEQFF. CDR3 coding DNA: TGTGCCAGCAGCTTAGGTGATGAGCAGTTCTTC.

The chain couples TRBV4-1 to TRBJ2-7; 7 nucleotides match TRBD1. From germline, CDR1 is MGHRA and CDR2 YSYEKL. This CDR3 has 14 residues. Trimming cost V 3 bases and J 2 bases; bases outside gene matches: 4. The CDR3 loop reads CASSQSGTAYEQYF. In nucleotides, the CDR3 is TGCGCCAGCAGCCAGTCCGGGACAGCCTACGAGCAGTACTTC.

The V and J genes are TRBV29-1 and TRBJ1-2; D is undetermined. The length of the CDR3 is 11 residues. The ends were cut back, 0 bases at V and 7 bases at J, with 6 bases in the middle. The germline V gene has CDR1 SQVTM and CDR2 ANQGSEA. Written as DNA, the CDR3 is TGCAGCGTTGAAGAAGGTGGTGGCTACACCTTC. It codes for CSVEEGGGYTF.

The chain is built from TRBV5-1 and TRBJ1-2; 7 bases are shared with TRBD1. The germline V gene encodes CDR1 SGHRS and CDR2 YFSETQ. The CDR3 totals 14 residues. The V gene end was trimmed by 0 bases and the J gene end by 6 bases; junction bases not matched to a gene: 5. The CDR3 spells CASSLGPTGDGYTF. The CDR3 DNA reads as TGCGCCAGCAGCTTGGGCCCAACAGGGGATGGCTACACCTTC.

A single count supports this clone. This sequence joins TRBV6-5 and TRBJ2-7; D might be TRBD2 (5 bases). Looked up from germline, CDR1 is MNHEY and CDR2 is SVGAGI. The CDR3 is made up of 15 amino acids. With 6 bases removed from V and 0 bases from J, the gap between germline ends came to 15 bases. The DNA for the CDR3 is TGTGCCAGCAGGGTAGTCGGGGAAAGCTCCTACGAGCAGTACTTC. Translated, it gives CASRVVGESSYEQYF.

CDR3 amino acids: CASRGTGAGYTF. The CDR3 bases are TGCGCCAGCAGGGGGACAGGGGCTGGCTACACCTTC. The V call is TRBV10-1, the J call TRBJ1-2, with 10 nucleotides matching TRBD1. J lost 7 bases, V lost 6 bases, and 2 bases had no gene match. Germline V gives CDR1 WNHNN, CDR2 SYGVQD (reference sequence). The CDR3 runs 12 residues.

The chain recombines TRBV19 with TRBJ1-6; TRBD1 matches at 8 bases. The CDR3 contains 14 residues. V shed 10 bases, J shed 7 bases, and the junction held 9 bases outside the gene matches. From germline, CDR1 is LNHDA and CDR2 SQIVND (reference sequence). Here the CDR3 reads CATSGQGANSPLHF. CDR3 nucleotide sequence: TGTGCCACATCCGGACAGGGAGCCAATTCACCCCTCCACTTT.

The chain recombines TRBV19 with TRBJ1-5, with a weak D call TRBD1 (5 bases). The germline CDR1 and CDR2 sequences are LNHDA and SQIVND (reference sequence). The germline V and J ends were trimmed by 3 bases and 1 base, with 10 bases remaining between them. The CDR3 covers 15 residues. The CDR3 is CASSMAGGSNQPQHF. The CDR3 DNA follows: TGTGCCAGTAGTATGGCGGGGGGAAGCAATCAGCCCCAGCATTTT.

The chain recombines TRBV6-5 with TRBJ2-5; D unclear. Germline V gives CDR1 MNHEY, CDR2 SVGAGI. Trimming cost V 4 bases and J 4 bases, with 10 bases left between them. This CDR3 is built from 13 residues. CDR3 residues: CASSSTHIETQYF. The CDR3 nucleotides read TGTGCCAGCAGTTCGACGCATATAGAGACCCAGTACTTC.

The count of this clone is one. V gene TRBV7-9 combines with J gene TRBJ2-7; the match to TRBD2 covers 9 bases. J was trimmed by 6 bases and V by 5 bases; bases with no gene match: 8. CDR3 length equals 14 residues. Germline V gene data show CDR1 as SEHNR and CDR2 as FQNEAQ (reference sequence). CDR3 region: CASSQGRGGAEQYF. The CDR3 DNA sequence: TGTGCCAGCAGCCAGGGGCGGGGGGGTGCCGAGCAGTACTTC.

The chain has TRBV27 and TRBJ2-7; D is unresolved. Germline-derived CDR1 and CDR2 are MNHEY and SMNVEV (reference sequence). The CDR3 has 14 amino acids. V lost 3 bases, J lost 4 bases, and 13 bases lay in between. The CDR3 coding sequence is TGTGCCAGCAGTTTTCGGGCGGTGGGGTACGAGCAGTACTTC. It yields the protein CASSFRAVGYEQYF.

The chain joins TRBV10-3 to TRBJ1-1; D unresolved. CDR3 size: 11 residues. The V end was cut by 0 bases, the J end by 7 bases, with 3 bases between. Germline V lookup: CDR1 ENHRY, CDR2 SYGVKD. The CDR3 sequence: CAISESGEAFF. CDR3 sequence (DNA): TGTGCCATCAGTGAGTCGGGTGAAGCTTTCTTT.

The CDR3 DNA follows: TGTGCCAGCAGTGATCCGGGGCAGACTATGGGCTACACCTTC. This codes for CASSDPGQTMGYTF. The rearrangement uses TRBV6-1 and TRBJ1-2; a possible D gene is TRBD1 (5 bases). The germline V gene encodes CDR1 MNHNS and CDR2 SASEGT. Deletions cut 3 bases from V and 8 bases from J, with 16 bases between. The CDR3 has 14 amino acids.

The rearrangement uses TRBV15 and TRBJ2-7; the match to TRBD2 covers 10 bases. The CDR3 contains 15 residues. Looked up from germline, CDR1 is LNHNV and CDR2 is YYDKDF (reference sequence). J lost 2 bases, V lost 5 bases, and 6 bases had no gene match. The CDR3 DNA follows: TGTGCCACCAGCGAGATAGCGGGGGGTACCTACGAGCAGTACTTC. This gives the protein CATSEIAGGTYEQYF.

V and J are TRBV10-1 and TRBJ2-3; D possibly corresponds to TRBD1 (6 bases). CDR1 is WNHNN, CDR2 SYGVQD, per germline (reference sequence). The length of the CDR3 is 14 residues. V lost 3 bases, J lost 3 bases, and 10 bases lay in between. CDR3 loop: CASSDEGVTDTQYF. In nucleotides, the CDR3 is TGCGCCAGCAGTGACGAGGGGGTGACAGATACGCAGTATTTT.

The CDR3 coding sequence is TGTGCCAGCTCACCAGATGGTGGCGAGCAGTTCTTC. Amino acid sequence: CASSPDGGEQFF. V usage is TRBV18 and J usage is TRBJ2-1; the D is unclear. Trimming took off 2 bases at V and 10 bases at J, with 9 bases between the two ends. Germline CDR1 and CDR2: KGHSH and LQKENI. This CDR3 region has 12 residues.

Here the CDR3 reads CASSSGLSFYGYTF. The CDR3 DNA reads TGTGCCAGCAGCTCCGGACTGTCATTTTATGGCTACACCTTC. The chain combines TRBV7-9 with TRBJ1-2; D not certain. V was cut by 4 bases and J by 5 bases, with 14 bases left in between. This CDR3 spans 14 amino acids. The germline V gene encodes CDR1 SEHNR and CDR2 FQNEAQ (reference sequence).

This clone came up once. The chain employs TRBV19 and TRBJ1-2, with D possibly matching TRBD1 (6 bases). CDR1 and CDR2 (germline): LNHDA, SQIVND (reference sequence). This CDR3 is built from 18 residues. Trimming took 1 base from V and 2 from J, leaving 20 bases between them. The CDR3 DNA reads as TGTGCCAGTAGTATAGTTTCCGGGGGCGCGGGGCCCAACTATGGCTACACCTTC. Translating it yields CASSIVSGGAGPNYGYTF.

This clone was counted a single time. The J gene is TRBJ1-4, the V gene TRBV5-1, with 7 bases matching TRBD1. With 4 bases clipped from V and 6 bases from J, the junction kept 12 bases outside the gene matches. The CDR3 consists of 16 residues. From germline, CDR1 is SGHRS and CDR2 YFSETQ. As DNA, the CDR3 is TGCGCCAGCAGCCCACAGGGGCCCAGGGTAGATGAAAAACTGTTTTTT. The encoded protein is CASSPQGPRVDEKLFF. Filled out from reference TRBV5-1 and TRBJ1-4, the complete variable domain reads KAGVTQTPRYLIKTRGQQVTLSCSPISGHRSVSWYQQTPGQGLQFLFEYFSETQRNKGNFPGRFSGRQFSNSRSEMNVSTLELGDSALYLCASSPQGPRVDEKLFFGSGTQLSVL.

The chain links TRBV5-1 to TRBJ2-3; D not certain. The CDR3 totals 16 residues. Between the trimmed V and J ends, which lost 3 bases and 0 bases, there was a span of 14 bases. The germline gives CDR1 SGHRS, CDR2 YFSETQ. CDR3 bases: TGCGCCAGCAGCTCTGACTTATTCGAGAGCACAGATACGCAGTATTTT. This gives the protein CASSSDLFESTDTQYF.

This sequence joins TRBV11-2 and TRBJ2-2; 10 nucleotides match TRBD1. There are 17 residues in the CDR3. CDR1 and CDR2 from the germline V gene are SGHAT and FQNNGV. V lost 3 bases to trimming and J lost 8 bases; unmatched junction nucleotides: 12. CDR3 sequence reads: CASSFHLGQGQSGELFF. CDR3 nucleotide sequence: TGTGCCAGCAGCTTCCACCTGGGACAGGGGCAGTCGGGGGAGCTGTTTTTT.

V and J are TRBV10-3 and TRBJ1-2; TRBD1 might be the D (6 bases). Germline V gene data show CDR1 as ENHRY and CDR2 as SYGVKD. Trimming took off 7 bases at V and 8 bases at J, with 14 bases between the two ends. The CDR3 is made up of 12 amino acids. The CDR3 region has the DNA TGTGCCATCAACCGGGGGGCTCGGGGCTACACCTTC. It yields the protein CAINRGARGYTF.

This chain joins TRBV7-9 and TRBJ1-2, with D perhaps matching TRBD1 (5 bases). The CDR3 loop spans 15 amino acids. Per the germline V gene, CDR1 is SEHNR and CDR2 is FQNEAQ (reference sequence). The germline V and J ends were trimmed by 5 bases and 5 bases, with 18 bases remaining between them. The CDR3 DNA reads TGTGCCAGCAGCCAAAGTAGGGAGGGACCTTATGGCTACACCTTC. Its protein product is CASSQSREGPYGYTF. Based on the CDR3 plus reference TRBV7-9 and TRBJ1-2, the full variable domain is DTGVSQNPRHKITKRGQNVTFRCDPISEHNRLYWYRQTLGQGPEFLTYFQNEAQLEKSRLLSDRFSAERPKGSFSTLEIQRTEQGDSAMYLCASSQSREGPYGYTFGSGTRLTVV.

The chain links TRBV7-9 to TRBJ2-3, with 10 bases matching TRBD1. J gave up 7 bases and V 5 bases, and 9 bases lay outside the gene matches. The CDR3 contains 15 residues. Germline V gene sequence: CDR1 SEHNR, CDR2 FQNEAQ (reference sequence). The CDR3 loop is CASSRMTGGRNTQYF. In DNA form, the CDR3 reads TGTGCCAGCAGCCGAATGACAGGGGGCAGGAATACGCAGTATTTT.

This sequence joins TRBV7-6 and TRBJ1-1; a weak D match, TRBD1 (6 bases). This CDR3 is 13 amino acids long. V lost 5 bases to trimming and J lost 5 bases, with 12 bases between them. Germline lookup yields CDR1 SGHVS and CDR2 FNYEAQ. The CDR3, as DNA: TGTGCCAGCAGCCTCGAGGGGGGGACTGAAGCTTTCTTT. This codes for CASSLEGGTEAFF.

The genes are TRBV15 and TRBJ2-3; 12 bases fit TRBD2. Germline V CDR1 and CDR2: LNHNV, YYDKDF (reference sequence). This CDR3 region has 18 residues. The ends lost 0 bases at V and 2 bases at J; junction bases unmatched: 6. The chain's CDR3 is CATSRDLLAGGPTDTQYF. For the CDR3, the DNA is TGTGCCACCAGCAGAGATCTGCTAGCGGGGGGGCCCACAGATACGCAGTATTTT. The full variable domain, rest sourced from reference TRBV15 and TRBJ2-3, is DAMVIQNPRYQVTQFGKPVTLSCSQTLNHNVMYWYQQKSSQAPKLLFHYYDKDFNNEADTPDNFQSRRPNTSFCFLDIRSPGLGDTAMYLCATSRDLLAGGPTDTQYFGPGTRLTVL.